This entry concerns a single T cell receptor beta chain. Its antigen is not known. The whole isolated RNA underwent reverse transcription, so sequencing captured expressed TCRB transcripts. The table came from immunoSEQ multiplex PCR; TCRdb's copy has only in-frame clones and leaves some out. The sample carries around 45,000 clones, roughly 45% recorded once. Germline V gene lookup returns CDR1 SGHVS and CDR2 FQNEAQ. The CDR3 is 17 residues long. The J segment lost 3 bases and the V segment lost 2 bases, leaving 9 bases of the junction unmatched. This sample is part of a study of beta chain features in type 1 diabetes. General study findings and limits: Here, the possible influence of HLA type (on TCRB rearrangement) remained unresolved. All four CD4+ subsets from Type 1 diabetes patients carried moderately but significantly shorter TCRB CDR3s.

Purity (above 95%) was reached by all sorted populations. The clonotype comes from a man aged 30 to 39 with type 1 diabetes. The source material was stem cell memory CD4+ T cells from blood. The chain carries TRBV7-8 and TRBJ2-5, with 10 bases lining up with TRBD1. The CDR3 sequence: CASSLHRRGTGEETQYF. The CDR3, as DNA: TGTGCCAGCAGCTTACATAGGAGGGGGACAGGGGAAGAGACCCAGTACTTC.